This T cell receptor beta chain was captured in a study of tumor and adjacent non-tumor tissue in lung cancer. As for the study in general: Patients comprised 12 adenocarcinoma, a couple of squamous cell carcinoma and 1 small cell lung cancer. Regarding the study as a whole: Top 100 clones took a larger repertoire share in normal lung.

The template was RNA from unsorted bulk tissue. As for this clonotype: Antigen: not known. At one end, the junction sequence differs from germline, possibly due to a read error.

A modified ARM-PCR protocol with three rounds of nested PCR amplified TCRbeta. TCRdb reanalysed the multiplex PCR reads using MiXCR and keeps one entry per CDR3 protein. The sample has about 200,000 distinct CDR3 sequences; 71% are singletons. The CDR3 has 14 residues. Germline V gene lookup returns CDR1 MNHNS and CDR2 SASEGT. Sequencing input: lung tumor tissue. This sequence originates from a man aged 55-75 years with non-small cell lung cancer. This chain uses TRBV6-1 with TRBJ1-1; D unresolved. The CDR3 sequence is CASSDIGGIAEAFF. CDR3 nucleotides: TGTGCCAGTAGTGATATCGGAGGAATCGCTGAAGCTTTCTTT.